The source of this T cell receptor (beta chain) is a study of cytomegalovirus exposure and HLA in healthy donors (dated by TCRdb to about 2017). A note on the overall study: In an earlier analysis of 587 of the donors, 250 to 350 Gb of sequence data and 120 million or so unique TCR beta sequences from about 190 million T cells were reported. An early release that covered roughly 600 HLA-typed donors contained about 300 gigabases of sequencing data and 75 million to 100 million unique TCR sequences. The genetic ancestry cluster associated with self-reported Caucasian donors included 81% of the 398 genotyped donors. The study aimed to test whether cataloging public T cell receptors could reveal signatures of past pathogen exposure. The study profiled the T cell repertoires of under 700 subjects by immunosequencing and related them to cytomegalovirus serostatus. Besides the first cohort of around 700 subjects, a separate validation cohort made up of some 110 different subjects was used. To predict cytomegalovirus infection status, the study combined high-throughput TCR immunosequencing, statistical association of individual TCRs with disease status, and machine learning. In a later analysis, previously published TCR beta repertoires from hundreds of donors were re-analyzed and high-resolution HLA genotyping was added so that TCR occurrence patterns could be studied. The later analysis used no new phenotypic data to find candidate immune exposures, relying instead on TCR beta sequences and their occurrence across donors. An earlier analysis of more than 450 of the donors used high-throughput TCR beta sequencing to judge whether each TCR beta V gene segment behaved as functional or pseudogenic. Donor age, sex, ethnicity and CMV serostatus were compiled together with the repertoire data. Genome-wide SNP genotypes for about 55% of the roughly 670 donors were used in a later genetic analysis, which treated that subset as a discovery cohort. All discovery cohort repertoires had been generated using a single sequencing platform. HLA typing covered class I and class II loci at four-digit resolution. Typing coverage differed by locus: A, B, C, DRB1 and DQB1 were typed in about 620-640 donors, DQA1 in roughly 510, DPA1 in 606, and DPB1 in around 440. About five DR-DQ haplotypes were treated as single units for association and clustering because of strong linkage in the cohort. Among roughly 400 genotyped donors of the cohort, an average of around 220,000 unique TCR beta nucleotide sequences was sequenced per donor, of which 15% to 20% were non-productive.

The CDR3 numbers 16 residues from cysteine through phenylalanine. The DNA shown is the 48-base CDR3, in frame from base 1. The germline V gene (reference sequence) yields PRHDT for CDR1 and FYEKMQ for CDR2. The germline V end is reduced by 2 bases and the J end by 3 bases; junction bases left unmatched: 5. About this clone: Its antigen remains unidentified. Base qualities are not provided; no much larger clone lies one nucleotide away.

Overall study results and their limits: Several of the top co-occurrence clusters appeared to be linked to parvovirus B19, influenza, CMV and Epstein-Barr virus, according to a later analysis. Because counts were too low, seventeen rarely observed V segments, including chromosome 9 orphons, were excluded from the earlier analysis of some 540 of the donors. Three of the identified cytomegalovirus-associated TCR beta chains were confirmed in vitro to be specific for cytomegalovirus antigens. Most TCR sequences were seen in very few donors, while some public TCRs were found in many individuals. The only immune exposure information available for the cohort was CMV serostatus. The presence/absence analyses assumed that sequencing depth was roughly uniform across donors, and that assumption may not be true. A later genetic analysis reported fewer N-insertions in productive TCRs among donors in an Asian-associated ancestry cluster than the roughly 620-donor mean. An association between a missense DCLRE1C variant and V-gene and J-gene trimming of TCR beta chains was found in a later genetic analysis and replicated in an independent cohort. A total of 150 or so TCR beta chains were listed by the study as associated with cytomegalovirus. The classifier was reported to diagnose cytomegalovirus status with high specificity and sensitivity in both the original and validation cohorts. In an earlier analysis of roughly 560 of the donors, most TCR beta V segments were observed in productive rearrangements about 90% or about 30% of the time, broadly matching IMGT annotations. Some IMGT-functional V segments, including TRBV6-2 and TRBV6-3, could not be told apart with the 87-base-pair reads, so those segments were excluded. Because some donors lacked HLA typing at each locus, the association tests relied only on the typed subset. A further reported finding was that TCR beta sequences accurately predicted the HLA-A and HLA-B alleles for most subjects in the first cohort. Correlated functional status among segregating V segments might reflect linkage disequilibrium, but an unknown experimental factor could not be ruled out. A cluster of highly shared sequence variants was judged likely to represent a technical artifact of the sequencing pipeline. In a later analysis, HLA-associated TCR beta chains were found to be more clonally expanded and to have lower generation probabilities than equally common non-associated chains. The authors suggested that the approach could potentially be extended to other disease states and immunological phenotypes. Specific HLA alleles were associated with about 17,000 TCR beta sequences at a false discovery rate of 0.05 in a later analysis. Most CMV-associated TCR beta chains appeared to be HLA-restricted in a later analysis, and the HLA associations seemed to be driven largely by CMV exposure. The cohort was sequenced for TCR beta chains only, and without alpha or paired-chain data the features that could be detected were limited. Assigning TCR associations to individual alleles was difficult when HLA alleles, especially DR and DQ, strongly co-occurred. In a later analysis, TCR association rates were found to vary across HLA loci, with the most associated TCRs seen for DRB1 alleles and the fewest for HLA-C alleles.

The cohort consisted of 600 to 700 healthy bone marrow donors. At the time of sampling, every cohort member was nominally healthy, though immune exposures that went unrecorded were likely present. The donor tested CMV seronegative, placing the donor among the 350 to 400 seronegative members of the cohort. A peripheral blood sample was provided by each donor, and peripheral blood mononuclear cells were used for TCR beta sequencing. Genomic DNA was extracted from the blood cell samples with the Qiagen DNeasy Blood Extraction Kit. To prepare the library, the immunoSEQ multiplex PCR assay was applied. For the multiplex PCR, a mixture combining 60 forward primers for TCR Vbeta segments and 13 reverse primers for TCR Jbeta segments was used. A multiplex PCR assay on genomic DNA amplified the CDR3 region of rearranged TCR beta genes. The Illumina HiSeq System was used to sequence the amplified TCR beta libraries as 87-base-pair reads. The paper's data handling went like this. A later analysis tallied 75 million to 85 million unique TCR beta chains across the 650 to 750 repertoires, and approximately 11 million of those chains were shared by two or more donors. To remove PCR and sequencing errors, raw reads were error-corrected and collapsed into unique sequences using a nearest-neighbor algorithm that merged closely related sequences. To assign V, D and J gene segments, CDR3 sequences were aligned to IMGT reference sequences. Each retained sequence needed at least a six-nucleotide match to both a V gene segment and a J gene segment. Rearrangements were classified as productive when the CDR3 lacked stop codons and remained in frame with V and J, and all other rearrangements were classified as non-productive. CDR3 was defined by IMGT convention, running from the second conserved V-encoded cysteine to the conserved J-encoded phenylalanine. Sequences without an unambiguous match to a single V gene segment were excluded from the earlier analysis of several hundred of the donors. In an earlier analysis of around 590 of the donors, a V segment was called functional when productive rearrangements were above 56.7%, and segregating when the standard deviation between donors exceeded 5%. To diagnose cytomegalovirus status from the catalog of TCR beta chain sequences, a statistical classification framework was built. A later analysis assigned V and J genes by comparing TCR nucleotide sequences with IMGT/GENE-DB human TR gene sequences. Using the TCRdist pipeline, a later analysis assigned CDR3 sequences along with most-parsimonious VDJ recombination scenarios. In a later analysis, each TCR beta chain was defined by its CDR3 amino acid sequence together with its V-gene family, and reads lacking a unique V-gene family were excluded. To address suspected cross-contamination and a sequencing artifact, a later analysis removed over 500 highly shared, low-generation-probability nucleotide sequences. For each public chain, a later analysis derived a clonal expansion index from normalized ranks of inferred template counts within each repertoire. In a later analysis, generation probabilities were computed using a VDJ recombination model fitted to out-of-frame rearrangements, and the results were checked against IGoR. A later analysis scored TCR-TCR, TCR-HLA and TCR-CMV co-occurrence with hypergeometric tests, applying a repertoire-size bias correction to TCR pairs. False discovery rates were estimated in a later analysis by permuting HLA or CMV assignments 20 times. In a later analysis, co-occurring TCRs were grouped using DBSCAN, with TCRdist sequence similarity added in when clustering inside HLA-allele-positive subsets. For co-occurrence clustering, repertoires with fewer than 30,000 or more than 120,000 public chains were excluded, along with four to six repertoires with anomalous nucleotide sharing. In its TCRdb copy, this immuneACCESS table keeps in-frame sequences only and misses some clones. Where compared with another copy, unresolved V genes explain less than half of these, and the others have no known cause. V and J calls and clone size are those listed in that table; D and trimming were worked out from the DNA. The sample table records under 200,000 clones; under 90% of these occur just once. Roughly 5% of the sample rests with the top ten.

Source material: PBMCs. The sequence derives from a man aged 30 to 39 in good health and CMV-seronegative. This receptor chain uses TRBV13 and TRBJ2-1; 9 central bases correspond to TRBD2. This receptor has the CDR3 CASSLIGGRDYNEQFF. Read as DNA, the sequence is TGTGCCAGCAGCTTAATTGGCGGGAGGGACTACAATGAGCAGTTCTTC.